A selection of T cell receptor beta chains follows, all from one sample in a study of CD8+ T cells in alopecia areata. The data were produced by immunoSEQ multiplex PCR, yet TCRdb's version contains in-frame clones alone and is incomplete. This sample has 200,000 to 250,000 clones; around 57% occur once, and the top ten carry roughly 1.6%. This specimen consisted of CD4+ T cells sorted from blood, obtained at week 4, from a patient treated with tofacitinib. The receptors here all came from a human donor with alopecia areata. The CDR3 runs from the conserved cysteine through the conserved F or W. The order of the fields is CDR3 protein, CDR3 DNA, clone size, D gene, V gene, J gene. The D gene is left open where the match is weak. Expanded clones are given a class, and other clones once, few, many or no size at all.

CSAGNLQETQYF	TGCAGCGCCGGTAATCTCCAAGAGACCCAGTACTTC	-	-	TRBV29-1	TRBJ2-5
CASRPDRVGSTEAFF	TGTGCCAGCAGACCGGACAGGGTGGGGAGCACTGAAGCTTTCTTT	-	TRBD1	TRBV27	TRBJ1-1
CASSPRELTEKLFF	TGTGCCAGCAGCCCACGGGAACTAACCGAAAAACTGTTTTTT	-	-	TRBV7-9	TRBJ1-4
CASSSPYNEQFF	TGTGCCAGCAGCTCCCCGTACAATGAGCAGTTCTTC	-	-	TRBV11-2	TRBJ2-1
CASSRDRYEQYF	TGTGCCAGCAGTAGGGACAGGTATGAGCAGTACTTC	few	TRBD1	TRBV5-5	TRBJ2-7
CASSPGQGRHQPQHF	TGCGCCAGCAGCCCGGGACAGGGGAGGCATCAGCCCCAGCATTTT	-	TRBD1	TRBV5-1	TRBJ1-5
CASSLRDLAGTVREQYF	TGCGCCAGCAGCTTGCGGGACTTAGCGGGGACGGTTCGGGAGCAGTACTTC	once	TRBD2	TRBV5-1	TRBJ2-7
CASSSDGRNSPLHF	TGCGCCAGCAGCTCAGACGGTCGAAATTCACCCCTCCACTTT	-	-	TRBV5-1	TRBJ1-6
CSVGITGYSYEQYF	TGCAGCGTTGGTATAACAGGGTATAGTTACGAGCAGTACTTC	-	-	TRBV29-1	TRBJ2-7
CASSSDGASTDTQYF	TGTGCCAGCAGCTCTGACGGAGCTAGCACAGATACGCAGTATTTT	-	-	TRBV28	TRBJ2-3
CSVGEGSETQYF	TGCAGCGTTGGGGAGGGGTCAGAGACCCAGTACTTC	-	TRBD2	TRBV29-1	TRBJ2-5
CASSPTGRSSPLHF	TGTGCCAGCAGCCCGACAGGGAGGAGTTCACCCCTCCACTTT	-	TRBD1	TRBV27	TRBJ1-6
CASSGLGSSSSTGELFF	TGTGCCAGCAGTGGACTTGGGAGTTCTTCGAGCACCGGGGAGCTGTTTTTT	-	-	TRBV27	TRBJ2-2
CASSLLGLSTDTQYF	TGTGCCAGCAGTTTATTGGGACTGAGCACAGATACGCAGTATTTT	-	-	TRBV27	TRBJ2-3
CASMLVPNEQFF	TGCGCCAGCATGCTAGTCCCCAATGAGCAGTTCTTC	-	-	TRBV5-1	TRBJ2-1
CASSLGLQGAVYEQYF	TGTGCCAGCAGCTTAGGTTTACAGGGGGCGGTCTACGAGCAGTACTTC	-	TRBD1	TRBV11-2	TRBJ2-7
CASSFGQGVSYTF	TGTGCCAGCAGTTTTGGACAGGGTGTGAGCTACACCTTC	-	TRBD1	TRBV28	TRBJ1-2
CASGTLAPGLAYEQYF	TGTGCCAGCGGTACATTAGCTCCGGGACTCGCTTACGAGCAGTACTTC	-	-	TRBV2	TRBJ2-7
CASSTYGTENEQYF	TGCGCCAGCAGCACGTACGGGACTGAAAACGAGCAGTACTTC	-	-	TRBV4-3	TRBJ2-7
CAWSVTNPQDTQYF	TGTGCCTGGAGTGTGACCAACCCCCAAGATACGCAGTATTTT	-	-	TRBV30	TRBJ2-3
CASSYGPGGKLFF	TGTGCCAGCAGCTACGGACCCGGAGGGAAACTGTTTTTT	few	-	TRBV6-5	TRBJ1-4
CSSVVQGNTEAFF	TGCAGCTCCGTCGTGCAGGGGAACACTGAAGCTTTCTTT	-	-	TRBV29-1	TRBJ1-1
CASSMDYRAGEAFF	TGTGCCAGTAGTATGGACTACAGGGCAGGTGAAGCTTTCTTT	few	-	TRBV19	TRBJ1-1
CASSANPQGTYNEQFF	TGTGCCAGCAGCGCAAACCCCCAGGGGACCTACAATGAGCAGTTCTTC	-	-	TRBV9	TRBJ2-1
CASRFSSGQLYEQYF	TGTGCCAGCAGGTTCAGTTCGGGACAGCTTTACGAGCAGTACTTC	-	TRBD1	TRBV11-1	TRBJ2-7
CASSGPTASTDTQYF	TGTGCCAGCAGCGGGCCGACAGCCTCCACAGATACGCAGTATTTT	-	-	TRBV7-9	TRBJ2-3
CSVVRLDTEAFF	TGCAGCGTCGTCCGATTGGACACTGAAGCTTTCTTT	-	-	TRBV29-1	TRBJ1-1
CASSPSDGTDTQYF	TGTGCCAGCAGTCCTAGCGACGGCACAGATACGCAGTATTTT	few	-	TRBV27	TRBJ2-3
CATSREQRELFF	TGTGCCACCAGCAGAGAACAAAGGGAGCTGTTTTTT	-	-	TRBV15	TRBJ2-2
CASRDLRDRNNQPQHF	TGTGCCAGCAGGGACCTACGGGATAGGAACAATCAGCCCCAGCATTTT	-	-	TRBV27	TRBJ1-5
CASSLGQEYGYTF	TGCGCCAGCAGCCTCGGACAGGAATATGGCTACACCTTC	-	TRBD1	TRBV5-1	TRBJ1-2
CASSLDGFYGYTF	TGTGCCAGCAGCTTAGACGGTTTCTATGGCTACACCTTC	-	-	TRBV7-3	TRBJ1-2
CASHMSTGADTQYF	TGTGCCAGCCATATGTCCACAGGGGCAGATACGCAGTATTTT	-	TRBD1	TRBV25-1	TRBJ2-3
CAWSIRQGSYEQYF	TGTGCCTGGAGTATCCGACAGGGGTCCTACGAGCAGTACTTC	-	TRBD1	TRBV30	TRBJ2-7
CASSNLNYGYTF	TGTGCCAGCAGTAACCTGAACTATGGCTACACCTTC	-	-	TRBV6-5	TRBJ1-2
CASSLTRAVGYGYTF	TGTGCCAGCAGCTTAACCCGGGCGGTAGGGTATGGCTACACCTTC	few	-	TRBV7-2	TRBJ1-2
CASNSLSGGYSYGYTF	TGTGCCAGCAACAGCCTCTCGGGCGGATACTCTTATGGCTACACCTTC	-	-	TRBV5-6	TRBJ1-2
CAISALSGLGEQYF	TGTGCCATCAGTGCCCTGTCAGGTTTGGGTGAGCAGTACTTC	once	-	TRBV10-3	TRBJ2-7
CSATATYGYTF	TGCAGTGCTACGGCCACATATGGCTACACCTTC	-	-	TRBV20-1	TRBJ1-2
CAWSETGKQPQHF	TGTGCCTGGAGTGAGACAGGGAAGCAGCCCCAGCATTTT	few	TRBD1	TRBV30	TRBJ1-5
CASSFEDTQYF	TGTGCCAGCAGCTTCGAAGATACGCAGTATTTT	few	-	TRBV7-9	TRBJ2-3
CASSIGRINQPQHF	TGTGCCAGTAGTATAGGACGGATCAATCAGCCCCAGCATTTT	-	-	TRBV19	TRBJ1-5
CASSTPGRSSSGANVLTF	TGTGCCAGCAGCACGCCGGGTCGCTCGAGCTCTGGGGCCAACGTCCTGACTTTC	-	-	TRBV9	TRBJ2-6
CARGEGPNEQFF	TGTGCCAGAGGGGAAGGACCCAATGAGCAGTTCTTC	-	-	TRBV30	TRBJ2-1
CASSSGTEVYGYTF	TGCGCCAGCAGCTCCGGGACAGAGGTTTATGGCTACACCTTC	-	TRBD1	TRBV5-1	TRBJ1-2